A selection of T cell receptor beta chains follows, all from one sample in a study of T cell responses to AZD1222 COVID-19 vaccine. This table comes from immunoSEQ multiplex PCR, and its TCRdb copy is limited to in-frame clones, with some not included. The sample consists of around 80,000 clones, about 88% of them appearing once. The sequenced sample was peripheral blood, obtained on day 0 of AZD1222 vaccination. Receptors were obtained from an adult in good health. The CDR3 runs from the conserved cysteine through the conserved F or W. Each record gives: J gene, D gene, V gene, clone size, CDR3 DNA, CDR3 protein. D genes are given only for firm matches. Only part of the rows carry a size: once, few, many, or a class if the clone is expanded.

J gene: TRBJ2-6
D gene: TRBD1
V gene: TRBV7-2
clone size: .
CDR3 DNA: TGTGCCAGCAGCCCCAGGACAGGGGCCGGGGCCAACGTCCTGACTTTC
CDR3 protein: CASSPRTGAGANVLTF

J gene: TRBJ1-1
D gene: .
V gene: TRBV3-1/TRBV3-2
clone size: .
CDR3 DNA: TGTGCCAGCAGCCAGCAGGGCCGATGGACTGAAGCTTTCTTT
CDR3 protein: CASSQQGRWTEAFF

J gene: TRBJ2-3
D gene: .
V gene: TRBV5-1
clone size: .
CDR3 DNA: TGCGCCAGCAGCTTGTACGACCCGGAGGGCACAGATACGCAGTATTTT
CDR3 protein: CASSLYDPEGTDTQYF

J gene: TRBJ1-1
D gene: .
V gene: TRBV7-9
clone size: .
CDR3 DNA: TGTGCCAGCAGCTTAGAGAGGATGAACACTGAAGCTTTCTTT
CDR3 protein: CASSLERMNTEAFF

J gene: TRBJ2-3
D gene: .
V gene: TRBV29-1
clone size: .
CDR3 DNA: TGCAGCGTCGCCGCGGGGACCACAGATACGCAGTATTTT
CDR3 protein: CSVAAGTTDTQYF

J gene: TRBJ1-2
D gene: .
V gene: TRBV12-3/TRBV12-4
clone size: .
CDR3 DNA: TGTGCCAGCAGTACCTCGACGAACTATGGCTACACCTTC
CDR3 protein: CASSTSTNYGYTF

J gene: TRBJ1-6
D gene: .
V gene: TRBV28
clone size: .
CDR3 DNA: TGTGCCAGCAGTTCCTCCCTGGGTCGTAATTCACCCCTCCACTTT
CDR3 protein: CASSSSLGRNSPLHF

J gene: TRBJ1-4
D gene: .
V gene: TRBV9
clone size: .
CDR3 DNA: TGTGCCAGCAGCCTCGCGGGTTCTCTGAATGAAAAACTGTTTTTT
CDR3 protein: CASSLAGSLNEKLFF

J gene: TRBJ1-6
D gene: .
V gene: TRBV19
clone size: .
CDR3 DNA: TGTGCCAGTACTTCCCGGGGGCAGGGACCAAGCATTTTCCTCCACTTT
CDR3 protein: CASTSRGQGPSIFLHF

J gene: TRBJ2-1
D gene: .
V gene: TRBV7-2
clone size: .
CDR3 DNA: TGTGCCAGCAGCTTAGTACGAGGGGGACTACAGTTCTTC
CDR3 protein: CASSLVRGGLQFF

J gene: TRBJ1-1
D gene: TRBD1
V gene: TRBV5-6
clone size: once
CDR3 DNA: TGTGCCAGCAGCGCCCGGGACAGGGGGAACACTGAAGCTTTCTTT
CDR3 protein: CASSARDRGNTEAFF

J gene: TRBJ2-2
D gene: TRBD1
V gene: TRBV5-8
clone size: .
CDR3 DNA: TGTGCCAGCAGCTGGGGACAGTTCACCGGGACCCACACCGGGGAGCTGTTTTTT
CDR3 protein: CASSWGQFTGTHTGELFF

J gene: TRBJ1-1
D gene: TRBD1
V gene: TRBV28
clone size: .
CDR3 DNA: TGTGCCAGCAGCACCGGGACAGTCACTGAAGCTTTCTTT
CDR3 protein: CASSTGTVTEAFF

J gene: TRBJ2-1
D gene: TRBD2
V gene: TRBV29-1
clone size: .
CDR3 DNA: TGCAGCGTGACGGGGGGGCCAGAAGCCTACAATGAGCAGTTCTTC
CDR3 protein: CSVTGGPEAYNEQFF

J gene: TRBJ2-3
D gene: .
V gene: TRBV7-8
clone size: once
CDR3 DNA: TGTGCCAGCAGCTTAAGGGGTGGGGGGCCAGATACGCAGTATTTT
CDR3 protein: CASSLRGGGPDTQYF

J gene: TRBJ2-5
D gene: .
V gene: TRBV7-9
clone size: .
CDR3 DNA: TGTGCCAGCAGCTTCAACAGGGAGGGGGGGACCCAGTACTTC
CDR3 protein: CASSFNREGGTQYF

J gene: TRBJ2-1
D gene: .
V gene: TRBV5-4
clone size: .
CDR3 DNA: TGTGCCAGCAGCTTGAGGCTAGCGAGTTACAATGAGCAGTTCTTC
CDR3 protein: CASSLRLASYNEQFF

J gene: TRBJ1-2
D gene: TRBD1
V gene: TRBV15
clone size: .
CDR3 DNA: TGTGCCACCACGCCCGGACAGGGTTTCTCTGGCTACACCTTC
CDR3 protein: CATTPGQGFSGYTF

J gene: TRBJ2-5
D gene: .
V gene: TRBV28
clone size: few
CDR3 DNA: TGTGCCAGCAGACGAGAGACCCAGTACTTC
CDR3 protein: CASRRETQYF

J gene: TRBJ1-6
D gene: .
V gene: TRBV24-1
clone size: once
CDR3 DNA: TGTGCCACCAGTGAACCGGGCGATAATTCACCCCTCCACTTT
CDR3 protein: CATSEPGDNSPLHF

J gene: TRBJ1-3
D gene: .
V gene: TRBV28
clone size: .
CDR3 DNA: TGTGCCAGCAGTTCCGGGGCCGCTGGAAACACCATATATTTT
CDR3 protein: CASSSGAAGNTIYF

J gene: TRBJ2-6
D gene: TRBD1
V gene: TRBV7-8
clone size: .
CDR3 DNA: TGTGCCAGCAGCTACAGGGGTTCTGGGGCCAACGTCCTGACTTTC
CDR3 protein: CASSYRGSGANVLTF

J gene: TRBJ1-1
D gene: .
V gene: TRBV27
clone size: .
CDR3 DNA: TGTGCCAGCAGTTTATCGAGGGTAAACACTGAAGCTTTCTTT
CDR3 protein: CASSLSRVNTEAFF

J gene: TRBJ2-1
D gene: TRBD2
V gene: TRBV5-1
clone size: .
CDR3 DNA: TGCGCCAGCAGCTTGACTAGCGGGACCTACAATGAGCAGTTCTTC
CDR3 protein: CASSLTSGTYNEQFF

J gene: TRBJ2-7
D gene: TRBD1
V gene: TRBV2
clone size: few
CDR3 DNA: TGTGCCAGCAGTCCACTTAGGGACAGGGGACCCTCCTACGAGCAGTACTTC
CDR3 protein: CASSPLRDRGPSYEQYF

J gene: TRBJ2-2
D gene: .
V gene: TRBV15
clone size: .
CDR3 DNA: TGTGCCACCAGCAAAGGGACACTCTACACCGGGGAGCTGTTTTTT
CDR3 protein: CATSKGTLYTGELFF

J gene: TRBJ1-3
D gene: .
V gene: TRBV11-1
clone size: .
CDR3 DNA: TGTGCCAGCAGCTTCCTGGGACCGCGCTCTGGAAACACCATATATTTT
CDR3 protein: CASSFLGPRSGNTIYF

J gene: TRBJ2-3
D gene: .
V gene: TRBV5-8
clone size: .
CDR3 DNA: TGTGCCAGCAGCTTGGGGCAGGGGTTCGCAGATACGCAGTATTTT
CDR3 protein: CASSLGQGFADTQYF

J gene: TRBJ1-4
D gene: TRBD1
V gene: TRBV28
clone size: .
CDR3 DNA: TGTGCCAGCAGTTTTCCGGGACAGGGCCCAACTAATGAAAAACTGTTTTTT
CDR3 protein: CASSFPGQGPTNEKLFF

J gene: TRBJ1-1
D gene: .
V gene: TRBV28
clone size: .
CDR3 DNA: TGTGCCAGCAGACACCAGGGATCTGAAGCTTTCTTT
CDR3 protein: CASRHQGSEAFF

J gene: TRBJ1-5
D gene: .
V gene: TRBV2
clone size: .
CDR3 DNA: TGTGCCAGCAGTGAAGAACAGGGCAATCAGCCCCAGCATTTT
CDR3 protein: CASSEEQGNQPQHF

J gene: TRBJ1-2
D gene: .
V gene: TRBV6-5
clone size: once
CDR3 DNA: TGTGCCAGCACCTGGGTCGGCAGATCCATCTATGGCTACACCTTC
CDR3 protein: CASTWVGRSIYGYTF

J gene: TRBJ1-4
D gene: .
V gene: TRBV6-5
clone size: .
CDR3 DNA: TGTGCCAGCAGTTACCAACTCGACCCTTCCGAAAAACTGTTTTTT
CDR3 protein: CASSYQLDPSEKLFF

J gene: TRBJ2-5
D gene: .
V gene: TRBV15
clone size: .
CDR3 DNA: TGTGCCACCAGCGGTTACGGGGGACAAGAGACCCAGTACTTC
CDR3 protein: CATSGYGGQETQYF

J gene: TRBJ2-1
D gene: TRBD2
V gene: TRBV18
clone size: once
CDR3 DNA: TGTGCCAGCTCACCACTTTCGGGGGGGCCCCACAATGAGCAGTTCTTC
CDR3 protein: CASSPLSGGPHNEQFF

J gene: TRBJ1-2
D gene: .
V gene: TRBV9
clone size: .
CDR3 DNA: TGTGCCAGCAGCGTTCAGTCGCCCGTTGGAGGCTACACCTTC
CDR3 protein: CASSVQSPVGGYTF

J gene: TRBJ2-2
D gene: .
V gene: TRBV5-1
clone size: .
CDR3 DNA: TGCGCCAGCAGCTTGGACAGATCGAACACCGGGGAGCTGTTTTTT
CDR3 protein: CASSLDRSNTGELFF